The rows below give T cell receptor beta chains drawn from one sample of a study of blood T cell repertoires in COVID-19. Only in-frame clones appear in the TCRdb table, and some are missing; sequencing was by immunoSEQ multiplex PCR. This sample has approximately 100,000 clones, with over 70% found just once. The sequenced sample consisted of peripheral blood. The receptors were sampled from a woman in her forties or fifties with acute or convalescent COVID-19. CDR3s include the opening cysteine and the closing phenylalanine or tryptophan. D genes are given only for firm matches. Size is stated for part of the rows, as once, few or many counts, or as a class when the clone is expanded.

cdr3_nt: TGTGCCAGCTCACTTAACCGGGGGAGCTCTGGAAACACCATATATTTT; cdr3_aa: CASSLNRGSSGNTIYF; j_call: TRBJ1-3; v_call: TRBV18; clone_size: .; d_call: .
cdr3_nt: TGTGCCAGTAGTAACGGACTAGCGGGCACAGATACGCAGTATTTT; cdr3_aa: CASSNGLAGTDTQYF; j_call: TRBJ2-3; v_call: TRBV19; clone_size: few; d_call: TRBD2
cdr3_nt: TGTGCCAGCAGATTGACAGGGCCTAATTCACCCCTCCACTTT; cdr3_aa: CASRLTGPNSPLHF; j_call: TRBJ1-6; v_call: TRBV27; clone_size: few; d_call: TRBD1
cdr3_nt: TGTGCCAGCTCACCCCCCGGGGGGGCGGGGCAGCCCCAGCATTTT; cdr3_aa: CASSPPGGAGQPQHF; j_call: TRBJ1-5; v_call: TRBV18; clone_size: once; d_call: .
cdr3_nt: TGTGCCTGGAGCACGGGTCCCACCGGGGAGCTGTTTTTT; cdr3_aa: CAWSTGPTGELFF; j_call: TRBJ2-2; v_call: TRBV30; clone_size: .; d_call: .
cdr3_nt: TGTGCCAGCTCACCACAGGGACTAGTCTCGGATACGCAGTATTTT; cdr3_aa: CASSPQGLVSDTQYF; j_call: TRBJ2-3; v_call: TRBV18; clone_size: .; d_call: TRBD2
cdr3_nt: TGTGCCAGCAGTTACGACTGGAGTCAGCCCCAGCATTTT; cdr3_aa: CASSYDWSQPQHF; j_call: TRBJ1-5; v_call: TRBV6-6; clone_size: .; d_call: .
cdr3_nt: TGTGCCAGCAGCCAAGGAGTTTATACCAATGAGCAGTTCTTC; cdr3_aa: CASSQGVYTNEQFF; j_call: TRBJ2-1; v_call: TRBV3-1/TRBV3-2; clone_size: .; d_call: .
cdr3_nt: TGTGCCAGCAGCGCCTATACAGGGGCGGAGACCCAGTACTTC; cdr3_aa: CASSAYTGAETQYF; j_call: TRBJ2-5; v_call: TRBV9; clone_size: .; d_call: TRBD1
cdr3_nt: TGTGCCAGTATCTCTAGCTATAGCGATGAGCAGTTCTTC; cdr3_aa: CASISSYSDEQFF; j_call: TRBJ2-1; v_call: TRBV5-4; clone_size: .; d_call: .
cdr3_nt: TGTGCCAGCAGCTTGGCGCAGGGGGCTAATTCACCCCTCCACTTT; cdr3_aa: CASSLAQGANSPLHF; j_call: TRBJ1-6; v_call: TRBV5-8; clone_size: .; d_call: TRBD1
cdr3_nt: TGTGCCAGCAGTGAAAACCGGTACGAGCAGTACTTC; cdr3_aa: CASSENRYEQYF; j_call: TRBJ2-7; v_call: TRBV25-1; clone_size: .; d_call: .
cdr3_nt: TGTGCCAGCCTGGGACAGTGGAGTACTGAAGCTTTCTTT; cdr3_aa: CASLGQWSTEAFF; j_call: TRBJ1-1; v_call: TRBV11-2; clone_size: .; d_call: TRBD1
cdr3_nt: TGTGCCAGCAGCGTAGATTGGGGGGGCTATGGCTACACCTTC; cdr3_aa: CASSVDWGGYGYTF; j_call: TRBJ1-2; v_call: TRBV9; clone_size: .; d_call: .
cdr3_nt: TGTGCCAGCAAACAAACCCTCTCTGGAAACACCATATATTTT; cdr3_aa: CASKQTLSGNTIYF; j_call: TRBJ1-3; v_call: TRBV6-5; clone_size: .; d_call: .
cdr3_nt: TGTGCCAGCAGCCCGACTAGCGGGGCTTACAATGAGCAGTTCTTC; cdr3_aa: CASSPTSGAYNEQFF; j_call: TRBJ2-1; v_call: TRBV5-4; clone_size: .; d_call: TRBD2
cdr3_nt: TGTGCCAGCAGCCCTTTTATGGGAGACAGCAATCAGCCCCAGCATTTT; cdr3_aa: CASSPFMGDSNQPQHF; j_call: TRBJ1-5; v_call: TRBV11-3; clone_size: .; d_call: .
cdr3_nt: TGTGCCAGCAGCCACGGCCCCGCCAGGGTCAATCAGCCCCAGCATTTT; cdr3_aa: CASSHGPARVNQPQHF; j_call: TRBJ1-5; v_call: TRBV3-1/TRBV3-2; clone_size: .; d_call: .
cdr3_nt: TGTGCCAGCAGCTTGGGGTCGGGGGATACCGGGGAGCTGTTTTTT; cdr3_aa: CASSLGSGDTGELFF; j_call: TRBJ2-2; v_call: TRBV11-2; clone_size: .; d_call: .
cdr3_nt: TGTGCCAGCAGTTCCGGGGGACAGGGCTACGAGCAGTACTTC; cdr3_aa: CASSSGGQGYEQYF; j_call: TRBJ2-7; v_call: TRBV6-6; clone_size: .; d_call: TRBD1
cdr3_nt: TGTGCCAGCAGTTACTCTTCTAGCGGGACCCATGAGCAGTATTTT; cdr3_aa: CASSYSSSGTHEQYF; j_call: TRBJ2-3; v_call: TRBV6-5; clone_size: .; d_call: TRBD2
cdr3_nt: TGTGCCAGCAGCTTAGGGTGGGGGGGGGTAAGGACCTATAATTCACCCCTCCACTTT; cdr3_aa: CASSLGWGGVRTYNSPLHF; j_call: TRBJ1-6; v_call: TRBV7-8; clone_size: .; d_call: .
cdr3_nt: TGTGCCAGCAGCTTGGGTGGGACAGGGGTCACTGAAGCTTTCTTT; cdr3_aa: CASSLGGTGVTEAFF; j_call: TRBJ1-1; v_call: TRBV5-5; clone_size: .; d_call: TRBD1
cdr3_nt: TGCGCCAGCAGTGGGCGGACAGGGGCCCTGTCCTACAATGAGCAGTTCTTC; cdr3_aa: CASSGRTGALSYNEQFF; j_call: TRBJ2-1; v_call: TRBV10-1; clone_size: .; d_call: TRBD1
cdr3_nt: TGTGCCAGCGCTCACTTTATGAACACTGAAGCTTTCTTT; cdr3_aa: CASAHFMNTEAFF; j_call: TRBJ1-1; v_call: TRBV7-2; clone_size: .; d_call: .
cdr3_nt: TGTGCCAGCAGAGCCGACAGGCCCAACACAGATACGCAGTATTTT; cdr3_aa: CASRADRPNTDTQYF; j_call: TRBJ2-3; v_call: TRBV2; clone_size: .; d_call: .
cdr3_nt: TGTGCCAGCAGTGAAAAGGGGCTTTCTGGCGAGCAGTACTTC; cdr3_aa: CASSEKGLSGEQYF; j_call: TRBJ2-7; v_call: TRBV6-1; clone_size: .; d_call: .
cdr3_nt: TGCGCCAGCAGCTCCAGGGAGAACACTGAAGCTTTCTTT; cdr3_aa: CASSSRENTEAFF; j_call: TRBJ1-1; v_call: TRBV5-1; clone_size: .; d_call: .
cdr3_nt: TGTGCCAGCAGTGAAGGAGGGTGGGATGAAAAACTGTTTTTT; cdr3_aa: CASSEGGWDEKLFF; j_call: TRBJ1-4; v_call: TRBV6-1; clone_size: .; d_call: .
cdr3_nt: TGTGCCAGTATGGGAGGAGGTAGTGGAAACACCATATATTTT; cdr3_aa: CASMGGGSGNTIYF; j_call: TRBJ1-3; v_call: TRBV19; clone_size: .; d_call: .